The present TCR beta chain was sequenced within a study of response to subunit inactivated influenza vaccine (dated by TCRdb to the late 2010s). About the full investigation: Deep quantitative T cell receptor repertoire profiling was used in the study to track responses to a trivalent subunit inactivated influenza vaccine.

The investigation overall reported the following: It was suggested by the authors that each seasonal influenza vaccination may recruit only a limited number of new T cells.

Libraries were built with RT-PCR. Reads for this sample came from an Illumina HiSeq 2500. The public sequencing data were trimmed at Q25 with fastp and processed into clonotypes with MiXCR by TCRdb, which kept only in-frame beta chains. Every CDR3 protein is listed once, alongside the most common genes and DNA of its rows. The sample has under 750,000 distinct CDR3 sequences on record, 10% to 15% of them singletons. The top ten clonotypes cover roughly 10% of the sample. V ends up 4 bases short and J 0 bases short, with an unmatched junction base count of 14. Based on the germline V gene, the CDR1 and CDR2 sequences are SGHRS and YFSETQ. CDR3 length: 19 amino acids, cysteine to phenylalanine. The sequence is cut down to CDR3 DNA, 57 bases in frame from base 1. A single count supports this clonotype. Its target antigen remains unknown. There are no base qualities to consult, and no much larger clone falls within one base. One read alone provides weak support.

Here the sequenced sample was PBMCs from blood, taken on the day of vaccination. The sequence was collected from a man aged 50 to 60 who received an inactivated influenza vaccine. Donor details come from another sample of the same person, matched by shared clones. This chain joins TRBV5-1 to TRBJ2-3; the junction holds 10 bases that match TRBD2. The DNA reads TGCGCCAGCAGCCTAACTAGCGGGACGCCCACTAGGAGCACAGATACGCAGTATTTT. This is translated as CASSLTSGTPTRSTDTQYF.